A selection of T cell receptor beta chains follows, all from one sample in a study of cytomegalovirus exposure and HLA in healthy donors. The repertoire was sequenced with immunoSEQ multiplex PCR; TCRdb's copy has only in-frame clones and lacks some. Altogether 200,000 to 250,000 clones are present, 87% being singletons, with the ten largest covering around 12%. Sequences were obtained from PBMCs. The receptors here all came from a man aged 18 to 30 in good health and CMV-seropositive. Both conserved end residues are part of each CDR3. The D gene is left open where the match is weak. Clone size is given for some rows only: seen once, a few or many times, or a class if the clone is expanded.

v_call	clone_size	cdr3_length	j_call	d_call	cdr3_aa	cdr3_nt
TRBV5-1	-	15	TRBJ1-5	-	CASSSTRGSNQPQHF	TGCGCCAGCAGCTCCACCCGGGGTAGCAATCAGCCCCAGCATTTT
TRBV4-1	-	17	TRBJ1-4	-	CASSQDGSGVLDEKLFF	TGCGCCAGCAGCCAAGATGGATCGGGGGTCCTCGATGAAAAACTGTTTTTT
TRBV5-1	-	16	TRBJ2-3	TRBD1	CASSLGTGVGTDTQYF	TGCGCCAGCAGCTTGGGGACAGGGGTAGGCACAGATACGCAGTATTTT
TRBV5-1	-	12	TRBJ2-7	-	CASSLDRNEQYF	TGCGCCAGCAGCTTAGACAGGAACGAGCAGTACTTC
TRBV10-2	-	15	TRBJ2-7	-	CASSESSGVSYEQYF	TGCGCCAGCAGTGAGTCATCGGGAGTCTCCTACGAGCAGTACTTC
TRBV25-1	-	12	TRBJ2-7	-	CATTSAGSEQYF	TGTGCCACCACATCCGCGGGATCGGAGCAGTACTTC
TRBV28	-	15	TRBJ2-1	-	CASSPPGLAHNEQFF	TGTGCCAGCAGTCCCCCGGGGCTAGCGCACAATGAGCAGTTCTTC
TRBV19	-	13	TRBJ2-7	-	CASSMDSTYEQYF	TGTGCCAGTAGTATGGACAGCACCTACGAGCAGTACTTC
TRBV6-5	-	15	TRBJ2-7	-	CASSYRNSRSYEQYF	TGTGCCAGCAGTTACAGAAACAGCCGTTCCTACGAGCAGTACTTC
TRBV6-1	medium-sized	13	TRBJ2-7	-	CASSGGYAYEQYF	TGTGCCAGCAGTGGCGGTTACGCCTACGAGCAGTACTTC
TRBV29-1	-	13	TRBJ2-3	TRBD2	CSVDGGGGDTQYF	TGCAGCGTTGATGGGGGGGGAGGAGATACGCAGTATTTT
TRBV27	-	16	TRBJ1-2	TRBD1	CASSFSRDRALRGYTF	TGTGCCAGCAGTTTTTCCCGGGACAGGGCATTAAGGGGCTACACCTTC
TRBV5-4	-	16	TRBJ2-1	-	CASRQLGYSSYNEQFF	TGTGCCAGCAGGCAACTTGGCTATAGCTCCTACAATGAGCAGTTCTTC
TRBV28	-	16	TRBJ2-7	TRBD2	CASGQVAGGSPGEQYF	TGTGCCAGCGGCCAAGTAGCGGGAGGGTCCCCGGGCGAGCAGTACTTC
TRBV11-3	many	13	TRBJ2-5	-	CASSLAVQETQYF	TGTGCCAGCAGCTTAGCAGTACAAGAGACCCAGTACTTC
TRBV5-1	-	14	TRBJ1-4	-	CASSSGNPDEKLFF	TGCGCCAGCAGCTCGGGGAACCCAGATGAAAAACTGTTTTTT
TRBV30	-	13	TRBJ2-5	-	CAWRDKSEETQYF	TGTGCCTGGAGGGATAAGTCCGAGGAGACCCAGTACTTC
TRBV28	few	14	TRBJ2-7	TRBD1	CASQLGATGDEQYF	TGTGCCAGCCAGTTAGGGGCAACAGGGGACGAGCAGTACTTC
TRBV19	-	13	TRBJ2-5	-	CASSALFRETQYF	TGTGCCAGTAGCGCTCTGTTTAGGGAGACCCAGTACTTC
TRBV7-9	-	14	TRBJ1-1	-	CASSLGMGLAEAFF	TGTGCCAGCAGCTTAGGAATGGGGCTAGCTGAAGCTTTCTTT
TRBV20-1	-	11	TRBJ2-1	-	CSALPGNEQFF	TGCAGTGCTCTACCGGGCAATGAGCAGTTCTTC
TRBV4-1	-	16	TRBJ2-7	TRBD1	CASSHPGQGGPYEQYF	TGCGCCAGCAGCCATCCCGGACAGGGGGGCCCCTACGAGCAGTACTTC